This T cell receptor (beta chain) was identified during a study of control samples from healthy donors and cancer patients. Produced via immunoSEQ multiplex PCR; TCRdb's table is partial and in-frame only. This sample has about 150,000 clones, with roughly 93% found just once. The sample holds one count of this clone. This CDR3 has 14 residues. Deletions cut 2 bases from V and 7 bases from J, with 14 bases between. CDR1 and CDR2 from the germline V gene are MNHEY and SVGAGI. The chain joins TRBV6-5 to TRBJ1-1, with D perhaps TRBD1 (5 bases). The receptor was derived from a man aged 45-65 years in good health. The specimen was blood. Written as DNA, the CDR3 is TGTGCCAGCAGTTACCTTCCGGGACTTCTTGAAGCTTTCTTT. Its protein is CASSYLPGLLEAFF.